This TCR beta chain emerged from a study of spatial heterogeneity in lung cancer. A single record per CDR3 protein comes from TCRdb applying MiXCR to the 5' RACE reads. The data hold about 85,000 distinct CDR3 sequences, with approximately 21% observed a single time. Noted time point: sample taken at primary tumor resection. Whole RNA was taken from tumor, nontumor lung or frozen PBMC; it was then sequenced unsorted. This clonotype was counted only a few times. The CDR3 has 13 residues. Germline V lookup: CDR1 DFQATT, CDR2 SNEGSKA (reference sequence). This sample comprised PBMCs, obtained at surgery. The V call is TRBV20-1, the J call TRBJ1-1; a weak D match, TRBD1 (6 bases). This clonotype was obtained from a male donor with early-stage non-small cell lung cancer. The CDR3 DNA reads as TGCAGCGTCCTCGGGACAATGATCGGTGAAGCTTTCTTT. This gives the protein CSVLGTMIGEAFF.